Listed below are T cell receptor beta chains from one sample, sequenced in a study of radiation and T cells in renal cell carcinoma. Some clones are missing from TCRdb's copy, which holds only in-frame ones; the method was immunoSEQ multiplex PCR. The table shows approximately 140,000 clones, with 75% to 90% occurring only once. This specimen consisted of blood, obtained from a patient whose treatment included radiotherapy and nephrectomy. The receptors were sampled from a woman aged 45-65 years with renal cell carcinoma. The CDR3 runs from the conserved cysteine through the conserved F or W. Each record gives: CDR3 protein, J gene, V gene, D gene. D genes are given only for firm matches.

CDR3 protein: CASRPEVTSAITYEQYF; J gene: TRBJ2-7; V gene: TRBV7-8; D gene: -
CDR3 protein: CASSLGLAGADTQYF; J gene: TRBJ2-3; V gene: TRBV5-1; D gene: TRBD2
CDR3 protein: CASSPGAAAGYGYTF; J gene: TRBJ1-2; V gene: TRBV4-3; D gene: -
CDR3 protein: CASSLEQGENSPLHF; J gene: TRBJ1-6; V gene: TRBV5-1; D gene: -
CDR3 protein: CASRPWGEETQYF; J gene: TRBJ2-5; V gene: TRBV6-5; D gene: -
CDR3 protein: CASSQGQYASNQPQHF; J gene: TRBJ1-5; V gene: TRBV4-2; D gene: -
CDR3 protein: CSVVADEDEQYF; J gene: TRBJ2-7; V gene: TRBV29-1; D gene: -
CDR3 protein: CASRPTGVSTEAFF; J gene: TRBJ1-1; V gene: TRBV5-1; D gene: TRBD1
CDR3 protein: CASSLRLAGYYEQYF; J gene: TRBJ2-7; V gene: TRBV7-2; D gene: TRBD2
CDR3 protein: CAWSADSEQAQYF; J gene: TRBJ2-3; V gene: TRBV30; D gene: -
CDR3 protein: CASSLLRGTEQETQYF; J gene: TRBJ2-5; V gene: TRBV5-1; D gene: TRBD1
CDR3 protein: CASSDPSGRAYNEQFF; J gene: TRBJ2-1; V gene: TRBV25-1; D gene: TRBD2
CDR3 protein: CASSLGVQETQYF; J gene: TRBJ2-5; V gene: TRBV5-1; D gene: -
CDR3 protein: CASSSGVGTDTQYF; J gene: TRBJ2-3; V gene: TRBV5-1; D gene: -
CDR3 protein: CASYTGNMNTEAFF; J gene: TRBJ1-1; V gene: TRBV5-4; D gene: -
CDR3 protein: CAWGVPTGWEDTQYF; J gene: TRBJ2-3; V gene: TRBV30; D gene: -
CDR3 protein: CASSPQQTGNTIYF; J gene: TRBJ1-3; V gene: TRBV7-9; D gene: -
CDR3 protein: CASSPSPGQQYF; J gene: TRBJ2-5; V gene: TRBV7-2; D gene: TRBD1
CDR3 protein: CASSHKGQYPYEQYF; J gene: TRBJ2-7; V gene: TRBV5-4; D gene: TRBD1
CDR3 protein: CASSLMGSRTEAFF; J gene: TRBJ1-1; V gene: TRBV7-2; D gene: -
CDR3 protein: CASSGAHRQETQYF; J gene: TRBJ2-5; V gene: TRBV19; D gene: -
CDR3 protein: CASSSSGYGSYEQYF; J gene: TRBJ2-7; V gene: TRBV13; D gene: TRBD2
CDR3 protein: CASGGREDQPQHF; J gene: TRBJ1-5; V gene: TRBV7-8; D gene: -
CDR3 protein: CASSVRFPGPGTDTQYF; J gene: TRBJ2-3; V gene: TRBV9; D gene: -
CDR3 protein: CASSLALNTGELFF; J gene: TRBJ2-2; V gene: TRBV5-1; D gene: -
CDR3 protein: CASSSPQRSTDTQYF; J gene: TRBJ2-3; V gene: TRBV5-1; D gene: -